This TCR beta chain was obtained from a study of cytomegalovirus exposure and HLA in healthy donors. Points from the study as a whole: Rarity held for most TCR sequences, but there were some public TCRs that occurred in many donors. The authors reported that TCR beta sequences could predict HLA-A and HLA-B alleles. These predictions were accurate for most subjects in the first cohort. Beyond CMV serostatus, there was no information to go on about immune exposure.

With 6 bases removed from V and 0 bases from J, the gap between germline ends came to 6 bases. The CDR3 covers 12 residues. Germline CDR1 is WSHSY and CDR2 is SAAADI. The PCR had 60 Vbeta and 13 Jbeta primers. Using immunoSEQ multiplex PCR, the repertoire was profiled, and TCRdb retains in-frame clones only, with some absent. The table shows some 190,000 clones, with around 82% occurring only once. All donors participated as healthy donors of bone marrow. A word on this clone: Antigen unknown.

This receptor was obtained from a man aged 18 to 30 in good health and CMV-seronegative. V and J are TRBV10-2 and TRBJ2-7, with a tentative D call TRBD2 (5 bases). The source material was PBMCs. The DNA of the CDR3 is TGCGCCAGCAGCACTAGCTCCTACGAGCAGTACTTC. It encodes CASSTSSYEQYF.